These 5 T cell receptor beta chains originate from one sample sequenced in a study of PD-1 blockade in classical Hodgkin lymphoma. Each and every patient relapsed after autologous stem cell transplantation, and patients got differing brentuximab vedotin exposure. Sequenced by immunoSEQ multiplex PCR; TCRdb stores in-frame clones only, minus some. The sample records 72,000 or so clones, more than 85% being singletons. The sequencing here drew on peripheral blood mononuclear cells (PBMCs), taken at baseline. The receptors come from a human donor with classical Hodgkin lymphoma.

To note about this clone: In the same sample, other DNA sequences code for this CDR3. The gene calls are TRBV9 and TRBJ2-5, with a tentative D call TRBD2 (7 bases). The CDR3 is made up of 13 amino acids. Germline CDR1 SGDLS, CDR2 YYNGEE. Deletions cut 1 base from V and 5 bases from J, with 9 bases between. CDR3 region: CASSVRGGETQYF. CDR3 sequence (DNA): TGTGCCAGCAGCGTAAGGGGGGGCGAGACCCAGTACTTC. Drawing the rest from reference TRBV9 and TRBJ2-5, the complete variable domain is DSGVTQTPKHLITATGQRVTLRCSPRSGDLSVYWYQQSLDQGLQFLIQYYNGEERAKGNILERFSAQQFPDLHSELNLSSLELGDSALYFCASSVRGGETQYFGPGTRLLVL.

The J gene is TRBJ2-5, the V gene TRBV27, with 8 nucleotides matching TRBD1. From germline, CDR1 is MNHEY and CDR2 SMNVEV (reference sequence). The CDR3 sequence is 13 residues long. The junction had 6 bases not matched to a gene; V was cut back by 8 bases and J by 4 bases. CDR3 DNA sequence: TGTGCCAGCTCGGAGGGGACAGGAGAGACCCAGTACTTC. Its translation: CASSEGTGETQYF.

The chain employs TRBV5-1 and TRBJ1-2; 8 bases are a match to TRBD1. Losses at the gene ends were 1 base for V and 7 bases for J; bases not matched to a gene: 9. The CDR3 contains 15 residues. From germline, CDR1 is SGHRS and CDR2 YFSETQ. CDR3 bases: TGCGCCAGCAGCTTGACGGGACAGGAATATTTTGGCTACACCTTC. Translating gives CASSLTGQEYFGYTF.

The chain links TRBV9 to TRBJ1-3; no clear D. Per germline, CDR1 SGDLS and CDR2 YYNGEE. V was cut by 3 bases and J by 8 bases, with 3 bases left in between. This CDR3 region has 10 residues. The CDR3 bases are TGTGCCAGCAGCGGGGACACCATATATTTT. This sequence encodes CASSGDTIYF.

V gene TRBV18 combines with J gene TRBJ2-1, with 7 nucleotides matching TRBD2. Germline lookup yields CDR1 KGHSH and CDR2 LQKENI. With V trimmed by 2 bases and J by 7 bases, 5 bases remained unmatched. The CDR3 contains 14 residues. CDR3 region: CASSPSAGWNEQFF. CDR3 sequence (DNA): TGTGCCAGCTCACCATCAGCGGGGTGGAATGAGCAGTTCTTC.